This section outlines one T cell receptor (beta chain) sequence together with its context. The CDR3 covers 14 residues. Trimming at V came to 0 bases and at J to 7 bases, leaving 5 bases not matched to a gene. Germline CDR1 and CDR2: MNHNY and SVGAGI (reference sequence). The data stem from a study of shared clonotypes between healthy human individuals. Across the whole study: For every donor, three CD4 naive, three CD4 memory, two CD8 naive and one CD8 memory plates were used.

Assay execution took place at the deep level. Replicate sorted-subset PCRs were loaded with around 210 ng DNA, about 31,000 T cell genomes. Per the original data handling: ImmunoSEQ output lacked quality scores and full-length reads, limiting matched filtering. Libraries were prepared by immunoSEQ multiplex PCR; TCRdb keeps only in-frame clonotypes and omits some of them. V and J calls and clone size are given by that table; D and trimming were obtained from the DNA. This table has more than 900,000 clones, around 78% appearing once. The sequencing sample was made of memory CD4+ T cells from PBMCs. Subset in this sample: CD45RA-negative fraction. The chain joins TRBV6-6 to TRBJ1-1; 7 nucleotides agree with TRBD1. This sequence was found in a man aged 18 to 29 in good health. Some clones in this sample may be carry-over from other donors' samples. The chain's CDR3 is CASSYSTGTVEAFF. The DNA of the CDR3 is TGTGCCAGCAGTTACTCCACCGGGACAGTTGAAGCTTTCTTT.